This TCR beta chain was identified during a study of blood T cell repertoires in COVID-19. Generated by immunoSEQ multiplex PCR, the TCRdb table keeps only in-frame clones and is missing some. Here the sample spans around 300,000 clones, about nine tenths being singletons. The material sequenced was peripheral blood. This TCR was sampled from a man between 50 and 59 years old with acute or convalescent COVID-19.

The CDR3 protein is CASSDRTVNYGYTF. The DNA of the CDR3 is TGTGCCAGCAGCGATCGGACAGTTAACTATGGCTACACCTTC. J is TRBJ1-2 and V is TRBV5-4; D possibly corresponds to TRBD1 (6 bases). This CDR3 has 14 residues. Per the germline V gene, CDR1 is SGHNT and CDR2 is YYREEE (reference sequence). The ends were cut back, 4 bases at V and 1 base at J, with 11 bases in the middle.